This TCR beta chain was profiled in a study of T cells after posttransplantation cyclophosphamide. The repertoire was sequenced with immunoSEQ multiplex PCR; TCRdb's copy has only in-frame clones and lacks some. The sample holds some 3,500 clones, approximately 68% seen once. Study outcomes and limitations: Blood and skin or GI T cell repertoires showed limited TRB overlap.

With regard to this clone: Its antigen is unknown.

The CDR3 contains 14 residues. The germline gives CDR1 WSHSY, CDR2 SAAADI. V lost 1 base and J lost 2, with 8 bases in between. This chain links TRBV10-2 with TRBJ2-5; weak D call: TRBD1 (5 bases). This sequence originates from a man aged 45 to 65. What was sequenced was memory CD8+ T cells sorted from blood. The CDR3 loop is CASSEWGGQETQYF. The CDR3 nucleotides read TGCGCCAGCAGTGAGTGGGGCGGACAAGAGACCCAGTACTTC.